This TCR beta chain was observed in a study of blood T cell repertoires in COVID-19. Study information: The United States, Italy and Spain provided the acute and convalescent COVID-19 samples. The analysed material was cDNA or gDNA that came from T cells, B-cell-depleted T cells, or PBMCs.

Source study methods: By means of reference gene primer amplification, nucleated cell counts were estimated. Profiling relied on immunoSEQ multiplex PCR, and the TCRdb table lists in-frame clones only, not all of them. That table supplies the V and J calls and clone size; D and trimming were determined from the DNA. The table records some 300,000 clones, 88% of them present only once. This study enrolled people aged about 18 to 90 from under 25 US geographic areas. CDR1 SNHLY and CDR2 FYNNEI come from the germline V gene. This CDR3 spans 14 amino acids. A note on this clone: The junction does not match germline at one end; this may be a read error.

This chain uses TRBV2 with TRBJ1-3, with 7 positions matching TRBD1. The TCR originated in a young woman who had recovered from COVID-19. Sequencing used PBMCs or T cells enriched from blood (not recorded which). The CDR3: CASSEDRVGNTIYF. The CDR3 nucleotides are TGTGCCAGCAGCGAAGACAGGGTTGGAAACACCATATATTTT.